One sample yielded the 14 T cell receptor beta chains listed below, sequenced in a study of T cell responses to AZD1222 COVID-19 vaccine. The method was immunoSEQ multiplex PCR; TCRdb's version includes in-frame clones alone and lacks a portion of them. The sample lists some 24,000 clones; roughly 86% were seen once. Sequences were derived from peripheral blood, sampled 28 days after the second AZD1222 dose. These receptors were taken from an adult who received the AZD1222 COVID-19 vaccine.

The chain links TRBV2 to TRBJ2-5, with a possible D match to TRBD1 (6 bases). The CDR3 consists of 13 residues. CDR1 is SNHLY and CDR2 is FYNNEI in the germline V gene. V lost 7 bases and J 5 bases, leaving 14 bases between the germline ends. In DNA, the CDR3 is TGTGCCAGCATCCTACAGGGAAGGGAGACCCAGTACTTC. As protein: CASILQGRETQYF. The complete variable domain, with remaining parts taken from reference TRBV2 and TRBJ2-5, reads EPEVTQTPSHQVTQMGQEVILRCVPISNHLYFYWYRQILGQKVEFLVSFYNNEISEKSEIFDDQFSVERPDGSNFTLKIRSTKLEDSAMYFCASILQGRETQYFGPGTRLLVL.

In this sample, this clone turned up once. The rearrangement links TRBV5-1 to TRBJ2-1; 10 nucleotides align to TRBD1. Losses at the gene ends were 5 bases for V and 7 bases for J; bases not matched to a gene: 6. CDR3 length equals 14 residues. The V gene's germline CDR1 is SGHRS and CDR2 YFSETQ. CDR3 residues: CASSPGQGRNEQFF. The CDR3 DNA reads as TGCGCCAGCAGTCCGGGACAGGGGAGGAATGAGCAGTTCTTC.

This chain connects TRBV27 to TRBJ2-1; 7 nucleotides align to TRBD2. The trim removed 8 bases at V and 8 bases at J, leaving 9 bases unmatched. The CDR3 extends over 13 amino acids. Germline V gene data show CDR1 as MNHEY and CDR2 as SMNVEV (reference sequence). CDR3 amino acids: CASSLPGGHEQFF. The CDR3 nucleotides read TGTGCCAGCTCCCTTCCGGGGGGTCATGAGCAGTTCTTC.

The chain is built from TRBV5-1 and TRBJ2-2, with D possibly being TRBD1 (5 bases). CDR3 length: 15 amino acids. Trimming pared 5 bases from V and 5 bases from J, leaving 16 bases between. Looked up from germline, CDR1 is SGHRS and CDR2 is YFSETQ. The CDR3 coding sequence is TGCGCCAGCAGGCAGGGCGGAACGGTAACCGGGGAGCTGTTTTTT. It yields the protein CASRQGGTVTGELFF.

The chain combines TRBV11-2 with TRBJ1-5, with D uncertain. Trimming removed 2 bases from V and 5 bases from J, with 13 bases in between. Germline values: CDR1 SGHAT, CDR2 FQNNGV. This CDR3 comprises 15 residues. The CDR3 DNA reads TGTGCCAGCAGCTTATCGCTGGGGTTAGATCAGCCCCAGCATTTT. Translating gives CASSLSLGLDQPQHF.

The chain couples TRBV2 to TRBJ1-5; TRBD1 is a possible D gene (5 bases). There are 17 residues in the CDR3. The germline gives CDR1 SNHLY, CDR2 FYNNEI. V was cut by 0 bases and J by 4 bases, with 16 bases left in between. The CDR3: CASSEAQGKYRNQPQHF. The CDR3 DNA sequence: TGTGCCAGCAGTGAAGCCCAGGGAAAATATAGGAATCAGCCCCAGCATTTT.

J is TRBJ2-7 and V is TRBV29-1; D is perhaps TRBD1 or TRBD2 (5 bases each). Trimming removed 2 bases at V and 9 bases at J, with 14 bases between. CDR1 is SQVTM, CDR2 ANQGSEA, per germline. There are 12 residues in the CDR3. CDR3 residues: CSVELGVVGQYF. The CDR3, as DNA: TGCAGCGTTGAATTGGGGGTGGTTGGGCAGTACTTC.

The J gene is TRBJ2-7, the V gene TRBV30, with D perhaps TRBD1 (6 bases). This CDR3 is 12 amino acids long. V gave up 3 bases and J gave up 0 bases, with 6 bases separating them. CDR1 is GTSNPN, CDR2 SVGIG, per germline (reference sequence). CDR3 protein: CAWRDSSYEQYF. CDR3 nucleotide sequence: TGTGCCTGGAGGGACAGCTCCTACGAGCAGTACTTC.

This clone came up a few times. This rearrangement joins TRBV4-1 to TRBJ2-1; D possibly uses TRBD1 or TRBD2 (6 bases each). CDR1 is MGHRA, CDR2 YSYEKL, per germline. V was pared by 3 bases and J by 6 bases, with 18 bases between. The CDR3 runs to 16 residues. CDR3 sequence reads: CASSHEQGGGGNEQFF. The CDR3 DNA reads TGCGCCAGCAGCCACGAACAGGGTGGGGGAGGCAATGAGCAGTTCTTC.

This clone has just one count. The chain is built from TRBV6-1 and TRBJ1-1; D remains unclear. The CDR3 consists of 14 residues. Trimming cost V 1 base and J 2 bases, with 8 bases left between them. Germline V gives CDR1 MNHNS, CDR2 SASEGT. The CDR3 sequence is CASSEDRVNTEAFF. The CDR3 DNA reads as TGTGCCAGCAGTGAAGACAGAGTTAACACTGAAGCTTTCTTT.

V usage is TRBV2 and J usage is TRBJ2-7; TRBD2 aligns across 10 bases. V was clipped by 0 bases and J by 2 bases; unmatched bases: 10. The CDR3 covers 18 residues. Germline assignment: CDR1 SNHLY and CDR2 FYNNEI. The CDR3 here is CASSEAREGLAFPYEQYF. The DNA for the CDR3 is TGTGCCAGCAGTGAAGCGCGGGAGGGACTAGCGTTCCCCTACGAGCAGTACTTC.

This chain links TRBV28 with TRBJ1-1; no reliable D call. The CDR3 consists of 13 residues. V lost 3 bases, J lost 1 base, and 6 bases lay in between. Germline V gene lookup returns CDR1 MDHEN and CDR2 SYDVKM. CDR3 DNA: TGTGCCAGCAGTTTTATCGGGAACACTGAAGCTTTCTTT. This codes for CASSFIGNTEAFF.

This rearrangement joins TRBV19 to TRBJ1-1; 7 bases align to TRBD1. This CDR3 spans 15 amino acids. The trim removed 6 bases at V and 4 bases at J, leaving 11 bases unmatched. Germline V CDR1 and CDR2: LNHDA, SQIVND (reference sequence). DNA for the CDR3: TGTGCCAGTAGCTCGAGACCAGGGGGAGGCACTGAAGCTTTCTTT. This translates into CASSSRPGGGTEAFF.

The table lists this clone with a count of one. The rearrangement uses TRBV2 and TRBJ2-1; a weak D match, TRBD1 (6 bases). Deletions cut 3 bases from V and 3 bases from J, with 21 bases between. Germline loops: CDR1 SNHLY, CDR2 FYNNEI. This CDR3 region has 18 residues. The CDR3 sequence: CASSDTVPPGAHYNEQFF. The CDR3 coding sequence is TGTGCCAGCAGTGATACGGTTCCCCCAGGGGCCCACTACAATGAGCAGTTCTTC. Supplemented by reference TRBV2 and TRBJ2-1, the full variable domain reads EPEVTQTPSHQVTQMGQEVILRCVPISNHLYFYWYRQILGQKVEFLVSFYNNEISEKSEIFDDQFSVERPDGSNFTLKIRSTKLEDSAMYFCASSDTVPPGAHYNEQFFGPGTRLTVL.